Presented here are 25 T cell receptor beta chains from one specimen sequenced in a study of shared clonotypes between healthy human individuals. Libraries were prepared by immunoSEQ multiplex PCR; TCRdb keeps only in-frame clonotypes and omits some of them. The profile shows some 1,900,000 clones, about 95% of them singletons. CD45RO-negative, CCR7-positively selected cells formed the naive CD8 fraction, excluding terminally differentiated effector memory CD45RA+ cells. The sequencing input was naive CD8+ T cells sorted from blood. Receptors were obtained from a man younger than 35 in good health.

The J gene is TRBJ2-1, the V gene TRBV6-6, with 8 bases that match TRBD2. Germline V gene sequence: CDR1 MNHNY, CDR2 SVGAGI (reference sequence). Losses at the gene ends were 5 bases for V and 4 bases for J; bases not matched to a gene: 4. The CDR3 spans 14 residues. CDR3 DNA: TGTGCCAGCAGTACCACTAGCGGATACAATGAGCAGTTCTTC. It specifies CASSTTSGYNEQFF.

In DNA, the CDR3 is TGTGCCAGCAGAGGGACAGGGGGTCCCGGGGAGCTGTTTTTT. Translated, it gives CASRGTGGPGELFF. The chain has TRBV6-5 and TRBJ2-2, with 11 bases matching TRBD1. With 6 bases clipped from V and 6 bases from J, the junction kept 3 bases outside the gene matches. Per germline, CDR1 MNHEY and CDR2 SVGAGI. The CDR3 is 14 residues long.

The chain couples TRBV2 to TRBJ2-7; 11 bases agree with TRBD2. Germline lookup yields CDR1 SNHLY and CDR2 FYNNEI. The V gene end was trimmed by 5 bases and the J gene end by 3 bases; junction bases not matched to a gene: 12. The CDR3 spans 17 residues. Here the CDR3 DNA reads TGTGCCAGCAGTCAGACTAGCGGGACCCTAGTCGACTACGAGCAGTACTTC. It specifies CASSQTSGTLVDYEQYF.

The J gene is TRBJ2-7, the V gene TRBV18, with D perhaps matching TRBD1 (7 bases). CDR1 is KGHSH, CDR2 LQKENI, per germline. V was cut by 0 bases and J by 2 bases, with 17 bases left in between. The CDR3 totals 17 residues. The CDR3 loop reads CASSPPGGRGKTYEQYF. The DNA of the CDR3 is TGTGCCAGCTCACCACCGGGGGGCAGGGGGAAGACCTACGAGCAGTACTTC. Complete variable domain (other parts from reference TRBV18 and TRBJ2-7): NAGVMQNPRHLVRRRGQEARLRCSPMKGHSHVYWYRQLPEEGLKFMVYLQKENIIDESGMPKERFSAEFPKEGPSILRIQQVVRGDSAAYFCASSPPGGRGKTYEQYFGPGTRLTVT.

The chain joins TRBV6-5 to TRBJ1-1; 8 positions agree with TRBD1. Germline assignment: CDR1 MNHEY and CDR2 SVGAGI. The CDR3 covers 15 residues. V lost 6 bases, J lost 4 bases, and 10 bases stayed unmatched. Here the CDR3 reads CASSPTGQGTTEAFF. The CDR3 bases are TGTGCCAGCAGCCCCACCGGACAGGGCACCACTGAAGCTTTCTTT.

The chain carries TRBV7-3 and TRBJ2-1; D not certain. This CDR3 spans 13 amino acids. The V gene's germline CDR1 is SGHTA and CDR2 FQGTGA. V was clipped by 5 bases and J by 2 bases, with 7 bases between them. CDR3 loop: CASSPAAYNEQFF. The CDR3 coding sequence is TGTGCCAGCAGCCCTGCAGCCTACAATGAGCAGTTCTTC.

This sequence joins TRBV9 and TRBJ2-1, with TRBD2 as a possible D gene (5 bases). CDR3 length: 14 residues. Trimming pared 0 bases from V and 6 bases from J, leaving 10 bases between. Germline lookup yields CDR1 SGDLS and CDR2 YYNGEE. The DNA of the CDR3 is TGTGCCAGCAGCGTAGTCGGTGGGAGCAATGAGCAGTTCTTC. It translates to CASSVVGGSNEQFF. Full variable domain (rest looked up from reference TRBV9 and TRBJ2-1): DSGVTQTPKHLITATGQRVTLRCSPRSGDLSVYWYQQSLDQGLQFLIQYYNGEERAKGNILERFSAQQFPDLHSELNLSSLELGDSALYFCASSVVGGSNEQFFGPGTRLTVL.

The CDR3 DNA reads as TGTGCCAGCAGCGTACAATGGTCTGTGGATACGCAGTATTTT. Encoded protein: CASSVQWSVDTQYF. The chain is built from TRBV9 and TRBJ2-3; D call uncertain. Germline loops: CDR1 SGDLS, CDR2 YYNGEE. Trimming left V 1 base short and J 6 bases short, with 12 bases between. The CDR3 runs to 14 residues.

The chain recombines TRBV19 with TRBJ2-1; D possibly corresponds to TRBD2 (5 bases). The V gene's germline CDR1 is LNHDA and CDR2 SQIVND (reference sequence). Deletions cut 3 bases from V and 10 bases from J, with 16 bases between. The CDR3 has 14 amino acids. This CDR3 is CASSIFGGLYEQFF. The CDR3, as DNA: TGTGCCAGTAGTATTTTTGGCGGACTCTACGAGCAGTTCTTC.

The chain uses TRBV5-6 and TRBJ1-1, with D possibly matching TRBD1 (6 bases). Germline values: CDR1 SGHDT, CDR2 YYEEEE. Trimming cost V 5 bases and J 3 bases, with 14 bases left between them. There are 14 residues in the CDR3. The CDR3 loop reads CASRTGPEDTEAFF. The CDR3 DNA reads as TGTGCCAGCAGGACAGGCCCAGAAGACACTGAAGCTTTCTTT.

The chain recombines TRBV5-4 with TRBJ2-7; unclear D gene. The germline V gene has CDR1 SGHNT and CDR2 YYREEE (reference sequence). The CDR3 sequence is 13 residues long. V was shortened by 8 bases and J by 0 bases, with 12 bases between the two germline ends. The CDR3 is CASSVGVSYEQYF. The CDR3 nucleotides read TGTGCCAGTTCCGTTGGCGTCTCCTACGAGCAGTACTTC.

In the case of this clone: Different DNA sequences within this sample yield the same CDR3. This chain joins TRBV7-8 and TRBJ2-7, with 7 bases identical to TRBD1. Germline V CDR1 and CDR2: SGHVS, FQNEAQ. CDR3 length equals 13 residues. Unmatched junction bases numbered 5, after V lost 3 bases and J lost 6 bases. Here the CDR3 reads CASSLSQGSEQYF. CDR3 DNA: TGTGCCAGCAGCTTGTCACAGGGGAGCGAGCAGTACTTC.

In DNA form, the CDR3 reads TGTGCCAGCAGTTCCATAGGCCCCCGACAGGGTACAGATACGCAGTATTTT. Amino acids: CASSSIGPRQGTDTQYF. The chain joins TRBV27 to TRBJ2-3; 7 bases are a match to TRBD1. Germline V gives CDR1 MNHEY, CDR2 SMNVEV (reference sequence). The CDR3 is made up of 17 amino acids. Trimming cost V 4 bases and J 3 bases; bases outside gene matches: 13.

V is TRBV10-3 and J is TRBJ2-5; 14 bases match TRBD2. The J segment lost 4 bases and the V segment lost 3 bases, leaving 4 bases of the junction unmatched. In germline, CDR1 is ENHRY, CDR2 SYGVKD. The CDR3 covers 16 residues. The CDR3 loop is CAISEGTSGGGETQYF. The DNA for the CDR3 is TGTGCCATCAGTGAAGGGACTAGCGGGGGTGGAGAGACCCAGTACTTC.

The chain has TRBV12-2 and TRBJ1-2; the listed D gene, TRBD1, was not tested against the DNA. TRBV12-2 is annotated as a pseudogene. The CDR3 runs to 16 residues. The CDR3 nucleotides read TGTGCAAGTCGCTTAATGGCAGGGCCCTTTAACTATGGCTACACCTTC. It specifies CASRLMAGPFNYGYTF.

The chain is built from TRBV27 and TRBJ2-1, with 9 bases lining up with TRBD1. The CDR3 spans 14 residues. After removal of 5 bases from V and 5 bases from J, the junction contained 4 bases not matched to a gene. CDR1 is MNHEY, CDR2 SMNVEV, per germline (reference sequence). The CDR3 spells CASSRQGVDNEQFF. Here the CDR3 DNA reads TGTGCCAGCAGTAGACAGGGGGTGGACAATGAGCAGTTCTTC.

The chain's CDR3 is CASGASGNTIYF. CDR3 DNA: TGTGCCAGCGGGGCCTCTGGAAACACCATATATTTT. V and J are TRBV7-9 and TRBJ1-3; D might be TRBD1 (5 bases). CDR1 and CDR2 (germline): SEHNR, FQNEAQ (reference sequence). V was pared by 8 bases and J by 0 bases, with 5 bases between. The CDR3 loop spans 12 amino acids. The variable domain in full, with the rest retrieved from reference TRBV7-9 and TRBJ1-3, is DTGVSQNPRHKITKRGQNVTFRCDPISEHNRLYWYRQTLGQGPEFLTYFQNEAQLEKSRLLSDRFSAERPKGSFSTLEIQRTEQGDSAMYLCASGASGNTIYFGEGSWLTVV.

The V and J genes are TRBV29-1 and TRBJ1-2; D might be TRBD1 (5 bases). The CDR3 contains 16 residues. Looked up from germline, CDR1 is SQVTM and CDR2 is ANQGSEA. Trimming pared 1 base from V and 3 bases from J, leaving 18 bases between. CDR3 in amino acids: CSVEGVGGEVYYGYTF. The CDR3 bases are TGCAGCGTTGAAGGTGTGGGAGGGGAGGTCTACTATGGCTACACCTTC.

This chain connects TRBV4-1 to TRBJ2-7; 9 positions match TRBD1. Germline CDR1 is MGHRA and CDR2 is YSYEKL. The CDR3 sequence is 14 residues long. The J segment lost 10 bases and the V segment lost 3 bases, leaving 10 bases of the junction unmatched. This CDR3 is CASSQEADRGAQYF. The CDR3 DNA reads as TGCGCCAGCAGCCAGGAAGCAGACAGGGGGGCTCAGTACTTC.

The CDR3 loop reads CASWDPGVRLDGYTF. The CDR3 DNA reads as TGCGCCAGCTGGGATCCAGGGGTCCGGCTTGATGGCTACACCTTC. The chain is built from TRBV10-2 and TRBJ1-2, with D perhaps TRBD1 (6 bases). Looked up from germline, CDR1 is WSHSY and CDR2 is SAAADI. CDR3 size: 15 residues. V lost 8 bases to trimming and J lost 6 bases, with 22 bases between them.

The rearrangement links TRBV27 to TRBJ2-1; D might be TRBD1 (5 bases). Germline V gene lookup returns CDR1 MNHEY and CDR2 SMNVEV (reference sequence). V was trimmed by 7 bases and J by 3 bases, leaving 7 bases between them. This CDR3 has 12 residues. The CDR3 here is CASMDNYNEQFF. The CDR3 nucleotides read TGTGCCAGCATGGACAACTACAATGAGCAGTTCTTC.

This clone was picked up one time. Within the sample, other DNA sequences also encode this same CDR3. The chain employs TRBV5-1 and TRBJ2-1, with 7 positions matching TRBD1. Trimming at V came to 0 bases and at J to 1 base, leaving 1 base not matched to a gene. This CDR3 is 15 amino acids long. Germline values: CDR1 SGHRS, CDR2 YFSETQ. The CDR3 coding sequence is TGCGCCAGCAGCTTGGAGACAGGGTCCTACAATGAGCAGTTCTTC. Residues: CASSLETGSYNEQFF.

The CDR3 DNA reads TGTGCCAGCAGTGAATACTGGGCAGACACAGATACGCAGTATTTT. Encoded protein: CASSEYWADTDTQYF. The chain combines TRBV6-1 with TRBJ2-3; D gene ambiguous. V lost 2 bases and J lost 2, with 11 bases in between. This CDR3 is built from 15 residues. Per germline, CDR1 MNHNS and CDR2 SASEGT.

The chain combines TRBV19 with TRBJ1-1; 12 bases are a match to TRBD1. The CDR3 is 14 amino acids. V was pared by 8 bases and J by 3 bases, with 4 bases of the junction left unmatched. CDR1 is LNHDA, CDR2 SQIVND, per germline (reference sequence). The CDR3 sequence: CASGDRGPYTEAFF. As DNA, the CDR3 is TGTGCCAGTGGGGACAGGGGGCCGTACACTGAAGCTTTCTTT.

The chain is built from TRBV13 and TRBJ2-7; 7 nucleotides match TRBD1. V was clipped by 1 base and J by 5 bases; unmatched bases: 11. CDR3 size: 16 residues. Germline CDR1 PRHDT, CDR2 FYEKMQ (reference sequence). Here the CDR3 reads CASSLELETGIHEQYF. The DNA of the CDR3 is TGTGCCAGCAGCTTAGAATTGGAGACAGGGATACACGAGCAGTACTTC.